Following are 12 T cell receptor beta chains from one sample sequenced in a study of T-cell reconstitution after alpha-beta-depleted transplantation in children listed by TCRdb under 2016. Libraries came from PCR. Sequenced on an Illumina HiSeq 2500. TCR libraries were prepared with molecular barcoding, using unique molecular identifiers to normalize TCRbeta repertoire quantification. TCRdb reran the public reads through fastp at Q25 and MiXCR, keeping productive beta chains. Each record represents a unique CDR3 protein, reported with the most common genes and DNA among its rows. Within this sample are about 440,000 distinct CDR3 sequences, with 43% of them counted one time only. Under 35% of the sample is in the top ten clones. The intended sense of this specimen's treatment or condition label: allogeneic hematopoietic cell transplantation with graft depleted of TCRalphabeta T cells and CD19 B cells.

Specimen: PBMCs, collected before TCRalphabeta/CD19-depleted stem cell transplant. These TCRs come from a girl aged 2 to 10 with aplastic anemia, due to receive a stem cell transplant.

This clonotype was detected many times. This chain connects TRBV10-3 to TRBJ1-4; 10 nucleotides match TRBD1. Germline V gene sequence: CDR1 ENHRY, CDR2 SYGVKD. This CDR3 region has 15 residues. Unmatched junction bases numbered 7, after V lost 7 bases and J lost 5 bases. The CDR3 DNA follows: TGTGCCATCACCGAGCGGGGACAGGGGAATGAAAAACTGTTTTTT. This codes for CAITERGQGNEKLFF.

J is TRBJ2-7 and V is TRBV29-1; no clear D. Germline V gives CDR1 SQVTM, CDR2 ANQGSEA. CDR3 length: 13 amino acids. The germline V and J ends were trimmed by 4 bases and 2 bases, with 12 bases remaining between them. CDR3 DNA sequence: TGCAGCGTTGGGGTCGGCGTTACCTACGAGCAGTACTTC. Translating gives CSVGVGVTYEQYF.

The J gene is TRBJ2-1, the V gene TRBV7-3; D ambiguous. This CDR3 comprises 13 residues. Germline assignment: CDR1 SGHTA and CDR2 FQGTGA. Trimming left V 5 bases short and J 8 bases short, with 13 bases between. The CDR3 sequence: CASSPYSLDEQFF. The CDR3 coding sequence is TGTGCCAGCAGCCCCTACTCCCTCGATGAGCAGTTCTTC. Combining the CDR3 with reference TRBV7-3 and TRBJ2-1 gives the whole variable domain GAGVSQTPSNKVTEKGKYVELRCDPISGHTALYWYRQSLGQGPEFLIYFQGTGAADDSGLPNDRFFAVRPEGSVSTLKIQRTERGDSAVYLCASSPYSLDEQFFGPGTRLTVL.

This chain joins TRBV18 and TRBJ2-1, with 9 bases aligning to TRBD1. V was clipped by 2 bases and J by 3 bases; unmatched bases: 2. The germline CDR1 and CDR2 sequences are KGHSH and LQKENI. The CDR3 has 15 amino acids. The CDR3 loop is CASSPGTGNYNEQFF. CDR3 DNA: TGTGCCAGCTCACCAGGGACAGGGAACTACAATGAGCAGTTCTTC.

This sequence joins TRBV6-5 and TRBJ2-7, with 10 nucleotides matching TRBD2. V shed 0 bases and J 6 bases; nucleotides not matched to a gene: 2. Germline V CDR1 and CDR2: MNHEY, SVGAGI. The CDR3 is 14 amino acids. CDR3 sequence: CASSYSSGGGEQYF. In DNA form, the CDR3 reads TGTGCCAGCAGTTACTCGAGCGGGGGGGGCGAGCAGTACTTC.

In nucleotides, the CDR3 is TGTGCCAGCAGCGGGCCAGGGCGAGGCAATCAGCCCCAGCATTTT. Its protein product is CASSGPGRGNQPQHF. The V call is TRBV9, the J call TRBJ1-5; D may be TRBD1 (5 bases). This CDR3 is 15 amino acids long. From germline, CDR1 is SGDLS and CDR2 YYNGEE. V shed 3 bases and J shed 2 bases, with 12 bases lying between them.

The CDR3 nucleotides read TGTGCCAGCAGTTTAATAAGACCCACCGGGGAGCTGTTTTTT. Its protein is CASSLIRPTGELFF. The rearrangement joins TRBV12-3 or TRBV12-4 to TRBJ2-2; D is unclear. V was shortened by 2 bases and J by 4 bases, with 8 bases between the two germline ends. This CDR3 comprises 14 residues.

The rearrangement joins TRBV6-5 to TRBJ2-7; D call uncertain. The CDR3 is made up of 10 amino acids. V lost 8 bases and J 4 bases, leaving 6 bases between the germline ends. Per germline, CDR1 MNHEY and CDR2 SVGAGI. The CDR3 spells CASGFYEQYF. The DNA of the CDR3 is TGTGCCAGCGGGTTTTACGAGCAGTACTTC.

The sample holds a few counts of this clonotype. This chain joins TRBV29-1 and TRBJ2-7; 10 nucleotides align to TRBD1. Germline loops: CDR1 SQVTM, CDR2 ANQGSEA. This CDR3 has 14 amino acids. V trimming: 6 bases; J trimming: 4 bases; junction bases outside the gene matches: 9. The CDR3 DNA sequence: TGCAGCGTGAAGTGGGGACAGGGGACTTACGAGCAGTACTTC. Translated: CSVKWGQGTYEQYF.

This clonotype showed up just a few times. The chain recombines TRBV4-1 with TRBJ2-3, with D perhaps matching TRBD1 or TRBD2 (5 bases each). CDR1 is MGHRA, CDR2 YSYEKL, per germline. The CDR3 spans 16 residues. The V gene lost 0 bases and the J gene lost 2 bases, with 12 bases spanning the gap. CDR3 DNA sequence: TGCGCCAGCAGCCAAGAGGGACGGGATGACACAGATACGCAGTATTTT. Amino acid sequence: CASSQEGRDDTDTQYF.

This clonotype came up many times. The J gene is TRBJ2-3, the V gene TRBV10-3, with a tentative D call TRBD2 (6 bases). Trimming left V 2 bases short and J 2 bases short, with 23 bases between. The CDR3 is 19 residues long. Germline V gives CDR1 ENHRY, CDR2 SYGVKD. CDR3 sequence: CAISEPIAEPIGYTDTQYF. CDR3 in DNA: TGTGCCATCAGTGAGCCGATAGCGGAGCCAATAGGATACACAGATACGCAGTATTTT.

The chain is built from TRBV30 and TRBJ1-6; D is possibly TRBD1 (5 bases). The germline V gene encodes CDR1 GTSNPN and CDR2 SVGIG (reference sequence). The CDR3 has 18 amino acids. The V and J ends lost 1 base and 8 bases respectively, with 24 bases between them. The CDR3 loop reads CAWSDPRRGSPRDSPLHF. CDR3 nucleotide sequence: TGTGCCTGGAGTGATCCTCGTCGGGGCAGCCCGCGGGATTCACCCCTCCACTTT.